What follows is one T cell receptor (beta chain) and its context. The data are from a study of T cell changes during pregnancy in multiple sclerosis. Repertoires were generated with immunoSEQ multiplex PCR, while TCRdb's copy carries only in-frame clones and drops some. The data hold approximately 52,000 clones, with approximately 92% observed a single time. The material sequenced was CD4+ T cells from peripheral blood mononuclear cells, taken in the second trimester of pregnancy. The receptor was derived from a female donor in good health, enrolled as a control in a pregnancy study.

The CDR3 protein is CASSPQQGWNTEAFF. The CDR3, as DNA: TGTGCCAGCTCACCACAACAGGGGTGGAACACTGAAGCTTTCTTT. The chain carries TRBV18 and TRBJ1-1; 7 bases map to TRBD1. This CDR3 has 15 amino acids. V was clipped by 1 base and J by 1 base; unmatched bases: 3. Per germline, CDR1 KGHSH and CDR2 LQKENI.